Below, 12 T cell receptor beta chains from the same sample are listed, as sequenced in a study of T cell responses to AZD1222 COVID-19 vaccine. Produced via immunoSEQ multiplex PCR; TCRdb's table is partial and in-frame only. The sample lists approximately 85,000 clones; 86% were seen once. The specimen comprised peripheral blood, sampled on day 0 of AZD1222 vaccination. The origin of the receptors is an adult in good health.

This clone was detected once. The gene calls are TRBV28 and TRBJ2-4; 9 bases match TRBD1. The CDR3 covers 12 residues. Germline loops: CDR1 MDHEN, CDR2 SYDVKM. Unmatched junction bases numbered 4, after V lost 7 bases and J lost 9 bases. The CDR3 DNA reads TGTGCCAGCATCGGGACAGGGTTCATTCAGTACTTC. Protein: CASIGTGFIQYF.

The chain is built from TRBV29-1 and TRBJ2-3, with D uncertain. There are 14 residues in the CDR3. Trimming left V 4 bases short and J 1 base short, with 12 bases between. In germline, CDR1 is SQVTM, CDR2 ANQGSEA. CDR3 DNA sequence: TGCAGCGTTGTAACAGCTTGGGGCACAGATACGCAGTATTTT. It yields the protein CSVVTAWGTDTQYF.

This clone showed up just a few times. The rearrangement links TRBV29-1 to TRBJ2-1, with TRBD2 identical over 7 bases. This CDR3 contains 12 residues. Germline CDR1 and CDR2: SQVTM and ANQGSEA. V lost 4 bases to trimming and J lost 3 bases; unmatched junction nucleotides: 0. The CDR3 DNA sequence: TGCAGCGTTGGGGGGGGCTACAATGAGCAGTTCTTC. Translated: CSVGGGYNEQFF.

CDR3 coding DNA: TGTGCCAGCAGCCCTCCCCAGGGCCCCTACGAGCAGTACTTC. It specifies CASSPPQGPYEQYF. The chain carries TRBV13 and TRBJ2-7, with a possible D match to TRBD1 (5 bases). This CDR3 comprises 14 residues. Trimming pared 5 bases from V and 2 bases from J, leaving 13 bases between. The germline V gene has CDR1 PRHDT and CDR2 FYEKMQ (reference sequence).

The chain employs TRBV2 and TRBJ2-7, with 7 bases fitting TRBD1. CDR1 and CDR2 from the germline V gene are SNHLY and FYNNEI. The CDR3 loop spans 12 amino acids. Trimming removed 6 bases from V and 5 bases from J; junction bases left unmatched: 4. CDR3 residues: CASRKDRNEQYF. In nucleotides, the CDR3 is TGTGCCAGCAGGAAGGACAGGAACGAGCAGTACTTC.

The chain is built from TRBV12-5 and TRBJ1-5; D is perhaps TRBD1 (5 bases). The germline CDR1 and CDR2 sequences are LGHNT and FRNRAP. The CDR3 consists of 13 residues. Trimming removed 5 bases from V and 0 bases from J, with 5 bases in between. CDR3 coding DNA: TGTGCTAGTGGTCAGGGTAGCAATCAGCCCCAGCATTTT. Amino acids: CASGQGSNQPQHF.

The V gene is TRBV4-3, the J gene TRBJ2-3, with 10 bases that match TRBD2. CDR1 is LGHNA, CDR2 YSLEER, per germline. The CDR3 consists of 16 residues. The J segment lost 5 bases and the V segment lost 0 bases, leaving 5 bases of the junction unmatched. Here the CDR3 reads CASSQDVAGGVDTQYF. The CDR3 region has the DNA TGCGCCAGCAGCCAAGATGTAGCGGGAGGAGTAGATACGCAGTATTTT.

This chain connects TRBV27 to TRBJ2-5, with D unclear. This CDR3 has 14 residues. Trimming stripped 6 bases from V and 7 bases from J, with 18 bases between. Germline-derived CDR1 and CDR2 are MNHEY and SMNVEV (reference sequence). The CDR3 here is CASRPTDRPGTQYF. Written as DNA, the CDR3 is TGTGCCAGCAGGCCGACTGACCGGCCGGGGACCCAGTACTTC.

In its sample, this clone was seen once. The chain recombines TRBV28 with TRBJ1-5, with D unresolved. Germline V lookup: CDR1 MDHEN, CDR2 SYDVKM. The CDR3 totals 16 residues. Trimming left V 5 bases short and J 0 bases short, with 14 bases between. Here the CDR3 reads CASSPSRSGSNQPQHF. Here the CDR3 DNA reads TGTGCCAGCAGTCCCAGCCGATCGGGTAGCAATCAGCCCCAGCATTTT. Full variable domain (missing parts from reference TRBV28 and TRBJ1-5): DVKVTQSSRYLVKRTGEKVFLECVQDMDHENMFWYRQDPGLGLRLIYFSYDVKMKEKGDIPEGYSVSREKKERFSLILESASTNQTSMYLCASSPSRSGSNQPQHFGDGTRLSIL.

The V gene is TRBV25-1, the J gene TRBJ1-1; tentative D call: TRBD1 (6 bases). There are 14 residues in the CDR3. Germline values: CDR1 MGHDK, CDR2 SYGVNS. V was cut by 5 bases and J by 7 bases, with 17 bases left in between. The CDR3 spells CASSTMGGRSEAFF. The CDR3 DNA reads TGTGCCAGCAGTACCATGGGGGGGCGCAGTGAAGCTTTCTTT.

This chain links TRBV19 with TRBJ1-6; D uncertain. V dropped 4 bases and J dropped 0 bases, with 7 bases sitting between them. The CDR3 totals 15 residues. CDR1 and CDR2 (germline): LNHDA, SQIVND (reference sequence). DNA for the CDR3: TGTGCCAGTAGTACGAGGAGCTCCTATAATTCACCCCTCCACTTT. Translated, it gives CASSTRSSYNSPLHF.

The chain recombines TRBV21-1 with TRBJ1-2. TRBV21-1 is listed as a pseudogene. This CDR3 has 18 residues. The CDR3: CASSANPGFRGANYGYTF. The CDR3 DNA is TGTGCCAGCAGCGCGAACCCGGGCTTCAGAGGGGCGAACTATGGCTACACCTTC.